Reported below is one T cell receptor (beta chain). Some clones are missing from TCRdb's copy, which holds only in-frame ones; the method was immunoSEQ multiplex PCR. This sample has 75,000 to 90,000 clones, with roughly 93% found just once. These data are taken from a study of technical replicates of blood from a few donors. The CDR3 is 17 amino acids. The chain uses TRBV21-1 and TRBJ1-2. TRBV21-1 is flagged as a pseudogene. This TCR derives from a human donor in good health. The sequencing sample was made of T cells isolated from PBMCs. The CDR3 spells CASSKGGEGGFSCGYTF. DNA for the CDR3: TGTGCCAGCAGCAAGGGTGGGGAGGGGGGATTCTCCTGTGGCTACACCTTC.